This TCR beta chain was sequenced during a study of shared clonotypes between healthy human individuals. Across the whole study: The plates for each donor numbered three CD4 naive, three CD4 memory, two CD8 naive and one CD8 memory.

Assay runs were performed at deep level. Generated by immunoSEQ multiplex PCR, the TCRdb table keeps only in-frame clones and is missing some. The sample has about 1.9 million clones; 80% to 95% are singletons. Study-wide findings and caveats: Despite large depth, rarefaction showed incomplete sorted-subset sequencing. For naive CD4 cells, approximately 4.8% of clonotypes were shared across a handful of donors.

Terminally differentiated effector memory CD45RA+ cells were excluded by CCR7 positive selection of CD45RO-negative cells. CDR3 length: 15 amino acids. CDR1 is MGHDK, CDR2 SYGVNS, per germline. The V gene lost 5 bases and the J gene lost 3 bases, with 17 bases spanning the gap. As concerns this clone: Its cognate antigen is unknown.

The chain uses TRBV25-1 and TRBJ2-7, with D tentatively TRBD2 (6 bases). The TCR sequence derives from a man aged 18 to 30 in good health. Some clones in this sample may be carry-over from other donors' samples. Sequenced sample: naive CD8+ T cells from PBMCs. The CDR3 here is CASSPRTGTGYEQYF. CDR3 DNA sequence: TGTGCCAGCAGTCCACGAACCGGGACTGGCTACGAGCAGTACTTC.